The sequence of this TCR beta chain was determined in a study of T cell responses to AZD1222 COVID-19 vaccine. Study observations and caveats: Most donors were white British, females outnumbered males, and clonal diversity was possibly underestimated. In the spike-specific TCR repertoire, nearly half reportedly target unmutated variant regions. No repertoire was sampled before or during the peak T cell response, only after it.

Sequenced by immunoSEQ multiplex PCR; TCRdb stores in-frame clones only, minus some. The data contain 100,000 or so clones, around 87% of them singletons. A note on this clone: The antigen is unknown.

The CDR3 loop spans 14 amino acids. Trimming took 7 bases from V and 8 from J; bases not matched to a gene: 8. Per germline, CDR1 SQVTM and CDR2 ANQGSEA. Source: peripheral blood, taken on day 0 of AZD1222 vaccination. The receptor's source is an adult in good health. The chain employs TRBV29-1 and TRBJ2-1, with 13 bases lining up with TRBD2. In nucleotides, the CDR3 is TGCAGCGCCCGAACCGGGACTAGCGGGGATGAGCAGTTCTTC. As protein: CSARTGTSGDEQFF.